This T cell receptor (beta chain) was captured in a study of blood T cell repertoires in COVID-19. This table comes from immunoSEQ multiplex PCR, and its TCRdb copy is limited to in-frame clones, with some not included. Of roughly 69,000 clones listed, roughly 85% are singletons. The sequenced sample was peripheral blood. This clonotype was obtained from a human donor in a cohort sampled during active COVID-19.

CDR3 protein: CASSRGQSYPYEQYF. The DNA of the CDR3 is TGCGCCAGCAGCAGGGGACAGAGCTATCCCTACGAGCAGTACTTC. The genes are TRBV5-1 and TRBJ2-7; 7 bases map to TRBD1. The CDR3 is 15 amino acids. Germline CDR1 reads SGHRS; CDR2 reads YFSETQ. Trimming cost V 4 bases and J 2 bases; bases outside gene matches: 9.